This T cell receptor beta chain was retrieved from a study of regulatory T cells in long-lasting Graves disease. Relying on iRepertoire HTBI primers and Arm-PCR of CDR3 regions, the team built TCR beta libraries. Each CDR3 protein gets one entry after TCRdb re-called the multiplex PCR reads with MiXCR. The sample has about 660,000 distinct CDR3 sequences, 25% to 35% seen once. Regarding time point: persistent/refractory GD, antithyroid drugs over 5 years with positive TRAb. Isolated PBMC RNA provided the starting material for the TCR library. Germline loops: CDR1 MNHEY, CDR2 SMNVEV (reference sequence). J was trimmed by 0 bases and V by 8 bases; bases with no gene match: 11. The CDR3 is made up of 16 amino acids.

The chain carries TRBV27 and TRBJ2-3; TRBD1 matches at 7 bases. This clonotype originated in a female donor with Graves disease. Here the sequenced sample was peripheral blood mononuclear cells (PBMCs), taken when the disease was refractory, from a patient treated with antithyroid drugs. CDR3 sequence (DNA): TGTGCCAGCTCCCCAGGGACAGCGGCTAGCACAGATACGCAGTATTTT. Protein product: CASSPGTAASTDTQYF.